These 32 T cell receptor beta chains came from one sample sequenced in a study of T-cell reconstitution after alpha-beta-depleted transplantation in children. This sample's TCRbeta library carried unique molecular identifier barcodes. MiXCR, run by TCRdb on the PCR reads, gives a single entry per CDR3 protein. The sample includes fewer than 550,000 distinct CDR3 sequences, approximately 10% of them seen just once. Sequences were derived from PBMCs, mostly from graft donor cells, sampled 180 days after TCRalphabeta/CD19-depleted stem cell transplant. These receptors came from a female patient aged 2-9 years who had a stem cell transplant for aplastic anemia, so the T cells may come from the graft donor.

This clonotype showed up just a few times. The chain uses TRBV28 and TRBJ2-7, with D possibly TRBD2 on 6 matching bases. Trimming shortened V by 7 bases and J by 6 bases, and 13 bases separated the two germline ends. CDR3 size: 12 residues. CDR1 is MDHEN, CDR2 SYDVKM, per germline. The CDR3 DNA reads as TGTGCCAGCACAGCGCGGGACCGCGAGCAGTACTTC. Translating it yields CASTARDREQYF.

V and J are TRBV15 and TRBJ2-1; 7 bases are a match to TRBD2. Germline V gene sequence: CDR1 LNHNV, CDR2 YYDKDF (reference sequence). The CDR3 totals 18 residues. The trim removed 3 bases at V and 2 bases at J, leaving 13 bases unmatched. The CDR3: CATSSPSASGGTYNEQFF. In DNA, the CDR3 is TGTGCCACCAGCAGCCCCTCAGCTAGCGGAGGCACCTACAATGAGCAGTTCTTC.

This clonotype has only a few counts. This chain links TRBV4-2 with TRBJ2-7; 7 bases are a match to TRBD1. With 4 bases clipped from V and 5 bases from J, the junction kept 8 bases outside the gene matches. The germline CDR1 and CDR2 sequences are LGHNA and YNFKEQ. This CDR3 is 14 amino acids long. DNA of the CDR3: TGTGCCAGCAGCCTCAAACAGGGGTGGAACGAGCAGTACTTC. Translation: CASSLKQGWNEQYF.

V usage is TRBV7-2 and J usage is TRBJ1-5, with 10 bases that match TRBD1. J gave up 10 bases and V 1 base, and 10 bases lay outside the gene matches. CDR3 size: 16 residues. The germline CDR1 and CDR2 sequences are SGHTA and FQGNSA. The CDR3 is CASSLGGDRGLVPQHF. CDR3 DNA sequence: TGTGCCAGCAGCTTAGGCGGGGACAGGGGTTTAGTCCCCCAGCATTTT.

This clonotype was seen a few times. CDR3 coding DNA: TGTGCCAGTACCGCGGGGGGACTAGCGGGAGTCCCCTACAATGAGCAGTTCTTC. Its protein product is CASTAGGLAGVPYNEQFF. The rearrangement joins TRBV19 to TRBJ2-1, with 14 bases identical to TRBD2. The CDR3 runs 18 residues. Germline assignment: CDR1 LNHDA and CDR2 SQIVND (reference sequence). The junction had 10 bases not matched to a gene; V was cut back by 7 bases and J by 2 bases.

This clonotype was observed a handful of times. J is TRBJ1-2 and V is TRBV28, with TRBD1 matching over 8 bases. V was clipped by 6 bases and J by 4 bases; unmatched bases: 10. Germline V gene lookup returns CDR1 MDHEN and CDR2 SYDVKM. The CDR3 loop spans 15 amino acids. The CDR3 spells CASSRTGGQAYGYTF. CDR3 coding DNA: TGTGCCAGCAGCCGTACTGGGGGACAGGCCTATGGCTACACCTTC.

The J gene is TRBJ2-3, the V gene TRBV7-2; D is unresolved. CDR1 SGHTA and CDR2 FQGNSA come from the germline V gene. Trimming cost V 3 bases and J 2 bases, with 15 bases left between them. CDR3 length: 16 amino acids. The CDR3 reads CASSFLATTFTDTQYF. The CDR3 DNA sequence: TGTGCCAGCAGCTTTCTTGCGACGACCTTCACAGATACGCAGTATTTT.

V and J are TRBV7-6 and TRBJ2-7; 7 nucleotides align to TRBD1. Germline V gene lookup returns CDR1 SGHVS and CDR2 FNYEAQ. This CDR3 is built from 17 residues. V gave up 5 bases and J gave up 3 bases; unmatched junction bases: 16. CDR3 bases: TGTGCCAGCAGCACCGGGACAGCTTGGGGGATAAACTACGAGCAGTACTTC. It codes for CASSTGTAWGINYEQYF.

The sample holds a few counts of this clonotype. The gene calls are TRBV10-3 and TRBJ1-1; tentative D call: TRBD1 (6 bases). Trimming removed 6 bases at V and 6 bases at J, with 20 bases between. Germline-derived CDR1 and CDR2 are ENHRY and SYGVKD. This CDR3 contains 15 residues. The CDR3 sequence: CAISRRDTGGSEAFF. The CDR3 region has the DNA TGTGCCATCAGCCGCCGGGACACTGGCGGCTCTGAAGCTTTCTTT.

This clonotype has more than one count but fewer than ten. This sequence joins TRBV9 and TRBJ2-5; D not resolved. The CDR3 totals 13 residues. V lost 4 bases and J 3 bases, leaving 10 bases between the germline ends. Germline CDR1 and CDR2: SGDLS and YYNGEE. The CDR3 nucleotides read TGTGCCAGCAGCCCGCATCGGGAAGAGACCCAGTACTTC. As protein: CASSPHREETQYF.

The rearrangement joins TRBV7-2 to TRBJ2-5; TRBD1 aligns across 8 bases. The V segment lost 1 base and the J segment 3 bases; nucleotides outside the gene matches: 1. From germline, CDR1 is SGHTA and CDR2 FQGNSA. There are 14 residues in the CDR3. CDR3: CASSLETGEETQYF. CDR3 sequence (DNA): TGTGCCAGCAGCTTAGAGACAGGGGAAGAGACCCAGTACTTC.

The chain employs TRBV19 and TRBJ1-4, with D possibly TRBD1 on 6 matching bases. CDR1 and CDR2 (germline): LNHDA, SQIVND (reference sequence). V was shortened by 3 bases and J by 7 bases, with 15 bases between the two germline ends. This CDR3 contains 15 residues. CDR3 coding DNA: TGTGCCAGTAGTATCCCGGCAGGGGCTCGTGAAAAACTGTTTTTT. Amino acid sequence: CASSIPAGAREKLFF.

This clonotype was picked up a small number of times. The chain uses TRBV7-6 and TRBJ1-2; possible D gene TRBD1, 5 bases. Trimming took 8 bases from V and 8 from J, leaving 24 bases between them. Germline V gives CDR1 SGHVS, CDR2 FNYEAQ. CDR3 length equals 15 residues. Here the CDR3 reads CASGSGGDRLKGYTF. CDR3 DNA: TGTGCCAGCGGCTCCGGGGGGGACCGGCTAAAGGGCTACACCTTC. Supplemented by reference TRBV7-6 and TRBJ1-2, the full variable domain reads GAGVSQSPRYKVTKRGQDVALRCDPISGHVSLYWYRQALGQGPEFLTYFNYEAQQDKSGLPNDRFSAERPEGSISTLTIQRTEQRDSAMYRCASGSGGDRLKGYTFGSGTRLTVV.

The sample holds many counts of this clonotype. J is TRBJ2-7 and V is TRBV28; maybe TRBD2 (6 bases). Trimming took 3 bases from V and 4 from J, leaving 7 bases between them. The CDR3 has 12 residues. CDR1 is MDHEN and CDR2 is SYDVKM in the germline V gene. The CDR3 DNA reads TGTGCCAGCAGTTTGACTAGTTACGAGCAGTACTTC. Its translation: CASSLTSYEQYF.

A word on this clonotype: A much larger clone differs by one base, so this may be a read error. The chain couples TRBV7-2 to TRBJ2-7; perhaps TRBD2 as D (6 bases). Germline values: CDR1 SGHTA, CDR2 FQGNSA. The CDR3 totals 14 residues. V was clipped by 1 base and J by 2 bases, with 9 bases between them. This CDR3 is CASSLDAGTYEQYF. CDR3 coding DNA: TGTGCCAGCAGCTTAGATGCGGGGACCTACGAGCAGTACTTC.

V is TRBV6-2 or TRBV6-3 and J is TRBJ2-6; tentative D call: TRBD1 (6 bases). CDR1 and CDR2 (germline): MNHEY, SVGEGT. This CDR3 contains 15 residues. V was shortened by 10 bases and J by 1 base, with 14 bases between the two germline ends. The DNA for the CDR3 is TGTGCCATCCTACCCACAGGGTCTGGGGCCAACGTCCTGACTTTC. Translated: CAILPTGSGANVLTF.

V gene TRBV7-2 combines with J gene TRBJ2-4; TRBD2 might be the D (6 bases). The germline gives CDR1 SGHTA, CDR2 FQGNSA. The germline V and J ends were trimmed by 1 base and 8 bases, with 18 bases remaining between them. This CDR3 has 16 residues. The CDR3 nucleotides are TGTGCCAGCAGCTTAGTCCTTGGACTACCTCGAGACATTCAGTACTTC. Its translation: CASSLVLGLPRDIQYF.

CDR3: CASSGQGFSTTEAFF. DNA for the CDR3: TGCGCCAGTTCGGGACAGGGGTTCTCGACCACTGAAGCTTTCTTT. The rearrangement uses TRBV5-1 and TRBJ1-1; 10 bases line up with TRBD1. Germline values: CDR1 SGHRS, CDR2 YFSETQ. The junction had 11 bases not matched to a gene; V was cut back by 8 bases and J by 4 bases. The CDR3 covers 15 residues. The full variable domain, its missing parts supplied by reference TRBV5-1 and TRBJ1-1, is KAGVTQTPRYLIKTRGQQVTLSCSPISGHRSVSWYQQTPGQGLQFLFEYFSETQRNKGNFPGRFSGRQFSNSRSEMNVSTLELGDSALYLCASSGQGFSTTEAFFGQGTRLTVV.

This clonotype showed up many times. The V call is TRBV11-2, the J call TRBJ2-3; 11 bases line up with TRBD2. Looked up from germline, CDR1 is SGHAT and CDR2 is FQNNGV. Trimming took 6 bases from V and 2 from J; bases not matched to a gene: 7. This CDR3 has 16 residues. As DNA, the CDR3 is TGTGCCAGCAGTTTCGTAGCGGGAGGGACCACAGATACGCAGTATTTT. Its protein is CASSFVAGGTTDTQYF.

This clonotype was seen only a few times. The V call is TRBV7-9, the J call TRBJ2-1; 12 nucleotides match TRBD2. Trimming cost V 4 bases and J 8 bases; bases outside gene matches: 9. The CDR3 has 16 amino acids. CDR1 is SEHNR, CDR2 FQNEAQ, per germline (reference sequence). The CDR3 DNA is TGTGCCAGCAGCTACAATCTAGCGGGAGGGCCCCATGAGCAGTTCTTC. Translated, it gives CASSYNLAGGPHEQFF.

As to this clonotype: The junction differs from germline at one of its ends, possibly a read error. This chain connects TRBV7-3 to TRBJ2-2; tentative D call: TRBD1 (6 bases). This CDR3 region has 14 residues. From germline, CDR1 is SGHTA and CDR2 FQGTGA. The DNA of the CDR3 is TGTGCCAGCAGCTGGCAGGGGAACACCGGGGAGCGGTTTTTT. Residues: CASSWQGNTGERFF.

The table lists this clonotype with many counts. The V call is TRBV5-6, the J call TRBJ2-7; TRBD2 is a possible D gene (6 bases). Germline V gives CDR1 SGHDT, CDR2 YYEEEE. The CDR3 totals 13 residues. V was clipped by 3 bases and J by 4 bases, with 11 bases between them. The CDR3: CASSSGLYYEQYF. DNA for the CDR3: TGTGCCAGCAGCTCGGGACTTTATTACGAGCAGTACTTC.

This chain joins TRBV5-5 and TRBJ1-5; D gene ambiguous. The V gene's germline CDR1 is SGHKS and CDR2 YYEKEE (reference sequence). Trimming removed 0 bases from V and 3 bases from J, with 10 bases in between. This CDR3 contains 15 residues. The CDR3 loop reads CASSLDPTFNQPQHF. The CDR3 nucleotides read TGTGCCAGCAGCTTGGATCCTACATTCAATCAGCCCCAGCATTTT.

V and J are TRBV15 and TRBJ2-7; D may be TRBD1 (6 bases). The CDR3 contains 14 residues. The V gene lost 3 bases and the J gene lost 4 bases, with 13 bases spanning the gap. Germline V lookup: CDR1 LNHNV, CDR2 YYDKDF (reference sequence). This chain's CDR3 is CATSSGGRLYEQYV. The CDR3, as DNA: TGTGCCACCAGCAGTGGGGGCCGCCTATACGAGCAGTACGTC.

The gene calls are TRBV7-9 and TRBJ1-1, with D unclear. Germline lookup yields CDR1 SEHNR and CDR2 FQNEAQ (reference sequence). The germline V and J ends were trimmed by 5 bases and 5 bases, with 15 bases remaining between them. The CDR3 contains 14 residues. This CDR3 reads CASSPPGTGTEAFF. The CDR3 region has the DNA TGTGCCAGCAGCCCCCCGGGAACCGGGACTGAAGCTTTCTTT. The entire variable domain, with the rest obtained from reference TRBV7-9 and TRBJ1-1, is as follows: DTGVSQNPRHKITKRGQNVTFRCDPISEHNRLYWYRQTLGQGPEFLTYFQNEAQLEKSRLLSDRFSAERPKGSFSTLEIQRTEQGDSAMYLCASSPPGTGTEAFFGQGTRLTVV.

This clonotype was observed a few times. V and J are TRBV7-3 and TRBJ1-1, with 7 bases fitting TRBD1. The CDR3 has 14 residues. The germline gives CDR1 SGHTA, CDR2 FQGTGA. With V trimmed by 4 bases and J by 3 bases, 5 bases remained unmatched. CDR3 region: CASSSQGVDTEAFF. The CDR3 DNA reads as TGTGCCAGCAGCTCGCAGGGGGTGGACACTGAAGCTTTCTTT.

This sequence joins TRBV7-8 and TRBJ2-1, with TRBD2 matching 10 bases. The CDR3 has 12 amino acids. J was trimmed by 14 bases and V by 2 bases; bases with no gene match: 3. The V gene's germline CDR1 is SGHVS and CDR2 FQNEAQ. The CDR3 DNA sequence: TGTGCCAGCAGCTTAAGGGGGACTAGCGAGTTCTTC. It translates to CASSLRGTSEFF.

The chain links TRBV18 to TRBJ2-3; maybe TRBD2 (5 bases). V shed 3 bases and J shed 2 bases, with 18 bases lying between them. CDR1 and CDR2 (germline): KGHSH, LQKENI. The length of the CDR3 is 17 residues. The CDR3 loop is CASSPPGVWKLTDTQYF. CDR3 DNA: TGTGCCAGCTCACCCCCCGGGGTGTGGAAGCTCACAGATACGCAGTATTTT. Supplemented by reference TRBV18 and TRBJ2-3, the full variable domain reads NAGVMQNPRHLVRRRGQEARLRCSPMKGHSHVYWYRQLPEEGLKFMVYLQKENIIDESGMPKERFSAEFPKEGPSILRIQQVVRGDSAAYFCASSPPGVWKLTDTQYFGPGTRLTVL.

This clonotype was picked up a small number of times. This chain uses TRBV7-2 with TRBJ2-3; 7 positions match TRBD2. This CDR3 comprises 16 residues. CDR1 and CDR2 (germline): SGHTA, FQGNSA. J lost 1 base, V lost 1 base, and 5 bases had no gene match. This CDR3 reads CASSLDGAGGTDTQYF. CDR3 nucleotides: TGTGCCAGCAGCTTAGATGGGGCGGGAGGCACAGATACGCAGTATTTT.

The V call is TRBV28, the J call TRBJ1-1, with 7 bases fitting TRBD1. This CDR3 spans 15 amino acids. Germline values: CDR1 MDHEN, CDR2 SYDVKM. Trimming at V came to 2 bases and at J to 4 bases, leaving 7 bases not matched to a gene. The CDR3 is CASSLRSRGRTEAFF. DNA for the CDR3: TGTGCCAGCAGTTTAAGGTCGAGGGGGCGCACTGAAGCTTTCTTT.

This clonotype was observed at least ten times. The chain is built from TRBV20-1 and TRBJ2-3, with a weak D call TRBD2 (5 bases). This CDR3 comprises 15 residues. In germline, CDR1 is DFQATT, CDR2 SNEGSKA (reference sequence). The V gene lost 7 bases and the J gene lost 0 bases, with 17 bases spanning the gap. The CDR3 protein is CSVQGASSSTDTQYF. The CDR3, as DNA: TGCAGTGTCCAAGGAGCTAGCTCTAGCACAGATACGCAGTATTTT.

The chain joins TRBV7-3 to TRBJ2-5; D unclear. V was pared by 5 bases and J by 4 bases, with 14 bases between. Germline V gene sequence: CDR1 SGHTA, CDR2 FQGTGA. This CDR3 has 14 residues. CDR3 DNA sequence: TGTGCCAGCAGCGCGAGACATGGTAGAGAGACCCAGTACTTC. Its protein is CASSARHGRETQYF.